This T cell receptor (beta chain) was documented in a study of cytomegalovirus exposure and HLA in healthy donors (dated by TCRdb to the late 2010s). Broadly, across the study: In an earlier analysis of approximately 500 of the donors, about 270 Gb of sequence data and 90 million to 120 million unique TCR beta sequences from 150 million to 200 million T cells were reported. An early release covering over 500 HLA-typed donors comprised approximately 290 gigabases of sequencing data and approximately 80 million unique TCR sequences. Of the 300 to 450 genotyped donors, around 81% fell in the genetic ancestry cluster associated with self-reported Caucasian donors. The study aimed to test whether signatures of past pathogen exposure could be identified by cataloging public T cell receptors. The study used immunosequencing to profile the T cell repertoires of approximately 690 subjects and linked those repertoires to cytomegalovirus serostatus. In addition to the first cohort of approximately 670 subjects, a separate validation cohort of 120 different subjects was used. To predict cytomegalovirus infection status, the study combined high-throughput TCR immunosequencing, statistical association of individual TCRs with disease status, and machine learning. In a later analysis, previously published TCR beta repertoires from roughly 710 donors were re-analyzed and high-resolution HLA genotyping was added so that TCR occurrence patterns could be studied. In the later analysis, no new phenotypic data were used to find candidate immune exposures; instead, reliance was placed on TCR beta sequences and their occurrence across donors. In an earlier analysis of 550 to 700 of the donors, high-throughput TCR beta sequencing was used to judge whether each TCR beta V gene segment behaved as functional or pseudogenic. Donor age, sex, ethnicity and CMV serostatus were collected together with the repertoire data. In a later genetic analysis, genome-wide SNP genotypes for about three fifths of the roughly 670 donors were used, and that subset was treated as a discovery cohort. All discovery cohort repertoires had been generated using a single sequencing platform. HLA typing covered class I and class II loci at four-digit resolution. The number of donors typed differed by locus, with 629-630 for A, B, C, DRB1 and DQB1, approximately 500 for DQA1, 606 for DPA1, and some 470 for DPB1. Because of strong linkage in the cohort, five DR-DQ haplotypes were treated as single units for association and clustering. Among roughly 370 genotyped donors of the cohort, an average of approximately 240,000 unique TCR beta nucleotide sequences were sequenced per donor, around 20% of them non-productive.

Study-level results and caveats: An association between a missense DCLRE1C variant and V-gene and J-gene trimming of TCR beta chains was found in a later genetic analysis and replicated in an independent cohort. A further reported finding was that TCR beta sequences accurately predicted the HLA-A and HLA-B alleles for most subjects in the first cohort. According to a later analysis, parvovirus B19, influenza, CMV and Epstein-Barr virus appeared linked to several top co-occurrence clusters. When HLA alleles, especially DR and DQ, strongly co-occurred, attributing TCR associations to individual alleles was difficult. Only TCR beta chains were sequenced in this cohort, and the absence of alpha or paired-chain data limited detectable features. Some IMGT-functional V segments, including TRBV6-2 and TRBV6-3, could not be distinguished by the 87-base-pair reads and were therefore excluded. In the study, 150 to 200 TCR beta chains were listed as associated with cytomegalovirus. Because some donors lacked HLA typing at each locus, the association tests relied only on the typed subset. The presence/absence analyses assumed that sequencing depth was roughly uniform across donors, and that assumption may not be true. A few of the identified cytomegalovirus-associated TCR beta chains were confirmed in vitro to be specific for cytomegalovirus antigens. A cluster of highly shared sequence variants was judged likely to be a technical artifact of the sequencing pipeline. In an earlier analysis of around 600 of the donors, most TCR beta V segments appeared in productive rearrangements about 90% or about 30% of the time, broadly matching IMGT annotations. Most TCR sequences were seen in very few donors, while some public TCRs were found in many individuals. According to a later genetic analysis, donors in an Asian-associated ancestry cluster had fewer N-insertions in productive TCRs than the roughly 660-donor mean. The authors suggested that the approach could potentially be extended to other disease states and immunological phenotypes. In a later analysis, most CMV-associated TCR beta chains were found to appear HLA-restricted, with HLA associations seemingly driven largely by CMV exposure. Correlated functional status among segregating V segments might be attributable to linkage disequilibrium, but an unknown experimental factor could not be ruled out. Cytomegalovirus status was reported to be diagnosed by the classifier with high specificity and sensitivity in both the original and validation cohorts. Because counts were too low, roughly 17 rarely observed V segments, including chromosome 9 orphons, were left out of the earlier analysis of 587 of the donors. For the cohort, immune exposure information was limited to CMV serostatus. A later analysis found that HLA-associated TCR beta chains were more clonally expanded and had lower generation probabilities than equally common non-associated chains. A later analysis found that TCR association rates varied across HLA loci, with DRB1 alleles showing the most associated TCRs and HLA-C alleles the fewest. At a false discovery rate of 0.05, a later analysis linked some 17,000 TCR beta sequences to specific HLA alleles.

The library was prepared using the immunoSEQ multiplex PCR assay. For the multiplex PCR, a mixture combining 60 forward primers for TCR Vbeta segments and 13 reverse primers for TCR Jbeta segments was used. Amplification of the CDR3 region of rearranged TCR beta genes was performed with a multiplex PCR assay on genomic DNA. Amplified TCR beta libraries were sequenced as 87-base-pair reads on the Illumina HiSeq System. Under the source paper's analysis protocol: A later analysis counted about 76 million unique TCR beta chains across the 550 to 750 repertoires, and 9.5 million to 11 million of these chains were shared by at least two donors. To remove PCR and sequencing errors, raw reads were error-corrected and collapsed into unique sequences using a nearest-neighbor algorithm that merged closely related sequences. Alignment of CDR3 sequences to IMGT reference sequences was used to assign V, D and J gene segments. Each retained sequence needed at least a six-nucleotide match to both a V gene segment and a J gene segment. Rearrangements were classified as productive when the CDR3 lacked stop codons and remained in frame with V and J, and all other rearrangements were classified as non-productive. CDR3 was defined by IMGT convention, running from the second conserved V-encoded cysteine to the conserved J-encoded phenylalanine. In an earlier analysis of roughly 580 of the donors, sequences lacking an unambiguous match to a single V gene segment were excluded. An earlier analysis of 587 of the donors called V segments functional above 56.7% productive rearrangements and segregating when the between-donor standard deviation exceeded 5%. A statistical classification framework was developed to diagnose cytomegalovirus status using the catalog of TCR beta chain sequences. In a later analysis, TCR nucleotide sequences were compared against IMGT/GENE-DB human TR gene sequences so that V and J genes could be assigned. The TCRdist pipeline was used in a later analysis to assign CDR3 sequences and most-parsimonious VDJ recombination scenarios. In a later analysis, every TCR beta chain was defined by the combination of its CDR3 amino acid sequence and its V-gene family, and reads without a unique V-gene family were dropped. To address suspected cross-contamination and a sequencing artifact, a later analysis removed several hundred highly shared, low-generation-probability nucleotide sequences. In a later analysis, a clonal expansion index was calculated for each public chain from normalized within-repertoire ranks of inferred template counts. A later analysis computed generation probabilities with a VDJ recombination model fitted to out-of-frame rearrangements, and checked the results against IGoR. Hypergeometric tests were used in a later analysis to score TCR-TCR, TCR-HLA and TCR-CMV co-occurrence, with a repertoire-size bias correction applied to the TCR pairs. A later analysis estimated false discovery rates by permuting HLA or CMV assignments 20 times. In a later analysis, co-occurring TCRs were grouped using DBSCAN, with TCRdist sequence similarity added in when clustering inside HLA-allele-positive subsets. Co-occurrence clustering excluded repertoires with fewer than 30,000 or more than 120,000 public chains, plus five with anomalous nucleotide sharing. The source is immuneACCESS, and TCRdb retained only in-frame sequences with V and J called. Part of the clones is not carried over; for the studies checked, unresolved V genes explain less than half of this, and the remainder is unexplained. V and J calls and clone size are those listed in that table; D and trimming were worked out from the DNA. This sample comprises around 150,000 clones, 70% to 80% of them detected only once. The ten largest clones take up 5% to 8.5% of the sample.

Note on this clone: What this receptor recognizes is not known. Base qualities are not at hand, and no much larger clone is one base apart.

The cohort comprised around 700 healthy bone marrow donors. Cohort members were all nominally healthy when sampled, although unrecorded immune exposures were likely present. The donor was CMV seropositive and belonged to the group of 250 to 300 seropositive cohort members. A peripheral blood sample was provided by each donor, and peripheral blood mononuclear cells were used for TCR beta sequencing. The Qiagen DNeasy Blood Extraction Kit was used to extract genomic DNA from the blood cell samples. CDR1 and CDR2 (LNHDA, SQIVND) derive from the germline V gene (reference sequence). The cysteine opens and the phenylalanine closes a CDR3 of 14 amino acids. Only the CDR3 DNA stays, 42 bases, in frame from base 1. V is trimmed back by 6 bases and J by 3 bases, and the junction contains 3 bases that no gene match accounts for.

The source of this sequence is a man in his forties in good health and CMV-seropositive. The sequencing input was PBMCs. The rearranged segments are TRBV19 and TRBJ2-5; TRBD2 matches 11 bases in the middle. The CDR3 amino acid sequence is: CASRLAGAEETQYF. The nucleotide sequence reads TGTGCCAGTAGACTAGCGGGAGCGGAAGAGACCCAGTACTTC.